A single sample is the source of the 29 T cell receptor beta chains below, sequenced in a study of CD8+ T cells in alopecia areata. Isolated RNA was reverse transcribed into cDNA used as the sequencing template. Generated by immunoSEQ multiplex PCR, the TCRdb table keeps only in-frame clones and is missing some. The sample includes 100,000 to 130,000 clones, 55% to 60% of them seen just once. Sample: NKG2D-low CD8+ T cells sorted from blood. The receptors come from a human donor with alopecia areata.

This clone came up a few times. This chain joins TRBV7-9 and TRBJ2-7, with 8 bases lining up with TRBD2. CDR3 length: 14 residues. V was pared by 5 bases and J by 3 bases, with 6 bases of the junction left unmatched. Germline V gene lookup returns CDR1 SEHNR and CDR2 FQNEAQ (reference sequence). CDR3 sequence: CASSPKREFYEQYF. In DNA, the CDR3 is TGTGCCAGCAGCCCCAAGCGGGAGTTCTACGAGCAGTACTTC.

The chain recombines TRBV7-2 with TRBJ2-5, with D tentatively TRBD1 (5 bases). From germline, CDR1 is SGHTA and CDR2 FQGNSA. Trimming took 0 bases from V and 4 from J, leaving 21 bases between them. This CDR3 has 18 residues. CDR3 nucleotides: TGTGCCAGCAGCTTAGCGCTGGGGCTAACCCTCAACCTAGAGACCCAGTACTTC. Its translation is CASSLALGLTLNLETQYF.

CDR3 loop: CASSPGPLDYEQYF. CDR3 sequence (DNA): TGTGCCAGCAGTCCGGGACCGCTAGACTACGAGCAGTACTTC. V is TRBV28 and J is TRBJ2-7, with D perhaps matching TRBD1 or TRBD2 (5 bases each). This CDR3 contains 14 residues. The V gene lost 5 bases and the J gene lost 3 bases, with 14 bases spanning the gap. Germline-derived CDR1 and CDR2 are MDHEN and SYDVKM.

This clone has only a few counts. Other DNA sequences from this sample encode an identical CDR3 as well. The chain carries TRBV29-1 and TRBJ2-7; 10 positions match TRBD1. The V gene's germline CDR1 is SQVTM and CDR2 ANQGSEA. V gave up 7 bases and J gave up 3 bases; unmatched junction bases: 3. The CDR3 runs to 12 residues. Here the CDR3 reads CSGGQGSYEQYF. CDR3 DNA sequence: TGCAGCGGGGGACAGGGGAGCTACGAGCAGTACTTC.

The rearrangement uses TRBV27 and TRBJ2-1, with TRBD2 as a possible D gene (5 bases). The CDR3 length is 15 residues. Germline loops: CDR1 MNHEY, CDR2 SMNVEV (reference sequence). Trimming left V 2 bases short and J 0 bases short, with 8 bases between. The CDR3 loop reads CASSLRGSSYNEQFF. CDR3 DNA sequence: TGTGCCAGCAGTTTACGGGGAAGCTCCTACAATGAGCAGTTCTTC.

This chain connects TRBV6-5 to TRBJ2-7; no clear D. Trimming left V 4 bases short and J 2 bases short, with 15 bases between. In germline, CDR1 is MNHEY, CDR2 SVGAGI. The CDR3 length is 15 residues. The CDR3 nucleotides are TGTGCCAGCAGTTTCTACAGAGCAACGACCTACGAGCAGTACTTC. It specifies CASSFYRATTYEQYF.

This clone has a single count. The CDR3 nucleotides read TGTGCCAGCAGTGTACTGCGGGAGATGACAGATACGCAGTATTTT. The encoded protein is CASSVLREMTDTQYF. V and J are TRBV6-1 and TRBJ2-3, with 7 positions matching TRBD2. J was trimmed by 3 bases and V by 4 bases; bases with no gene match: 7. The CDR3 consists of 15 residues. Germline V gives CDR1 MNHNS, CDR2 SASEGT.

The rearrangement joins TRBV7-9 to TRBJ2-1; D unclear. The CDR3 is made up of 12 amino acids. Trimming left V 10 bases short and J 8 bases short, with 15 bases between. Looked up from germline, CDR1 is SEHNR and CDR2 is FQNEAQ (reference sequence). The CDR3 DNA reads TGTGCCACAATCAATGGACCCCATGAGCAGTTCTTC. Protein: CATINGPHEQFF.

The J gene is TRBJ1-2, the V gene TRBV5-4, with 7 bases fitting TRBD1. J was trimmed by 2 bases and V by 6 bases; bases with no gene match: 7. Germline assignment: CDR1 SGHNT and CDR2 YYREEE (reference sequence). The CDR3 has 14 residues. The CDR3 protein is CASTPGTVNYGYTF. DNA of the CDR3: TGTGCCAGCACCCCCGGGACAGTGAACTATGGCTACACCTTC.

This chain connects TRBV13 to TRBJ2-5; TRBD2 matches 9 bases. Unmatched junction bases numbered 5, after V lost 2 bases and J lost 1 base. The CDR3 covers 16 residues. Germline CDR1 reads PRHDT; CDR2 reads FYEKMQ (reference sequence). In DNA form, the CDR3 reads TGTGCCAGCAGCTTAATGCCTAGCGGGACCCAAGAGACCCAGTACTTC. Translation: CASSLMPSGTQETQYF. The variable domain in full, with the rest retrieved from reference TRBV13 and TRBJ2-5, is AAGVIQSPRHLIKEKRETATLKCYPIPRHDTVYWYQQGPGQDPQFLISFYEKMQSDKGSIPDRFSAQQFSDYHSELNMSSLELGDSALYFCASSLMPSGTQETQYFGPGTRLLVL.

The chain carries TRBV15 and TRBJ2-2; tentative D call: TRBD1 (5 bases). This CDR3 is built from 13 residues. Trimming stripped 9 bases from V and 2 bases from J, with 10 bases between. Germline V gene data show CDR1 as LNHNV and CDR2 as YYDKDF (reference sequence). The CDR3, as DNA: TGTGCCACTATGACAGTAAACACCGGGGAGCTGTTTTTT. Its protein product is CATMTVNTGELFF.

This clone was seen a handful of times. This chain connects TRBV28 to TRBJ2-1; 8 bases align to TRBD1. Losses at the gene ends were 7 bases for V and 2 bases for J; bases not matched to a gene: 7. The germline V gene has CDR1 MDHEN and CDR2 SYDVKM. The CDR3 has 15 residues. The chain's CDR3 is CASIPLQGAYNEQFF. In DNA form, the CDR3 reads TGTGCCAGCATCCCCCTACAGGGGGCCTACAATGAGCAGTTCTTC.

In its sample, this clone was seen a few times. V gene TRBV2 combines with J gene TRBJ1-4, with D unclear. V gave up 6 bases and J gave up 4 bases, with 12 bases separating them. The CDR3 extends over 14 amino acids. In germline, CDR1 is SNHLY, CDR2 FYNNEI. The CDR3 protein is CASSALEDNEKLFF. CDR3 sequence (DNA): TGTGCCAGCAGCGCCTTAGAAGATAATGAAAAACTGTTTTTT.

The J gene is TRBJ2-4, the V gene TRBV5-6; D ambiguous. CDR3 length: 13 residues. V gave up 1 base and J gave up 5 bases, with 7 bases separating them. Germline CDR1 is SGHDT and CDR2 is YYEEEE. The CDR3 protein is CASSLPAENIQYF. Here the CDR3 DNA reads TGTGCCAGCAGCTTGCCGGCAGAAAACATTCAGTACTTC.

The rearrangement links TRBV6-5 to TRBJ1-1; D gene ambiguous. The V and J ends lost 3 bases and 0 bases respectively, with 14 bases between them. CDR3 size: 16 residues. Germline V lookup: CDR1 MNHEY, CDR2 SVGAGI. CDR3 coding DNA: TGTGCCAGCAGTTATCGGCAATGGCCCCTGAACACTGAAGCTTTCTTT. It yields the protein CASSYRQWPLNTEAFF.

This clone was observed a few times. V gene TRBV15 combines with J gene TRBJ2-5; D possibly corresponds to TRBD2 (6 bases). There are 15 residues in the CDR3. The V end lost 1 base, the J end lost 2 bases, and 11 bases lay between the germline ends. Germline loops: CDR1 LNHNV, CDR2 YYDKDF (reference sequence). CDR3 bases: TGTGCCACCAGCAGAGTTCTCGGGAGTCAAGAGACCCAGTACTTC. This sequence encodes CATSRVLGSQETQYF.

The gene calls are TRBV28 and TRBJ1-5; TRBD1 matches at 7 bases. The CDR3 extends over 14 amino acids. The V gene's germline CDR1 is MDHEN and CDR2 SYDVKM. V was clipped by 7 bases and J by 10 bases; unmatched bases: 13. The CDR3 bases are TGTGCCAGCACGGGACAGCCGCCAGGGTTTCCCCAGCATTTT. It translates to CASTGQPPGFPQHF.

This clone turned up a few times. V usage is TRBV5-4 and J usage is TRBJ2-7; D remains unclear. V dropped 0 bases and J dropped 6 bases, with 13 bases sitting between them. The CDR3 covers 14 residues. Germline V lookup: CDR1 SGHNT, CDR2 YYREEE (reference sequence). In DNA form, the CDR3 reads TGTGCCAGCAGCTTGGAAGGGTATTTTGCCGAGCAGTACTTC. This gives the protein CASSLEGYFAEQYF. Supplemented by reference TRBV5-4 and TRBJ2-7, the full variable domain reads ETGVTQSPTHLIKTRGQQVTLRCSSQSGHNTVSWYQQALGQGPQFIFQYYREEENGRGNFPPRFSGLQFPNYSSELNVNALELDDSALYLCASSLEGYFAEQYFGPGTRLTVT.

The chain combines TRBV13 with TRBJ2-1; 9 nucleotides match TRBD2. J lost 4 bases, V lost 8 bases, and 6 bases had no gene match. The CDR3 runs 14 residues. CDR1 PRHDT and CDR2 FYEKMQ come from the germline V gene (reference sequence). The DNA of the CDR3 is TGTGCCAGCGAACTAGCGGGTGAATACAATGAGCAGTTCTTC. The encoded protein is CASELAGEYNEQFF.

The gene calls are TRBV4-1 and TRBJ1-1; TRBD1 agrees at 7 bases. The CDR3 runs to 15 residues. CDR1 MGHRA and CDR2 YSYEKL come from the germline V gene. J lost 5 bases, V lost 3 bases, and 9 bases had no gene match. The CDR3: CASSQATGRGTEAFF. The CDR3, as DNA: TGCGCCAGCAGCCAGGCGACAGGGAGGGGGACTGAAGCTTTCTTT.

The J gene is TRBJ2-1, the V gene TRBV27; TRBD2 matches at 9 bases. The germline CDR1 and CDR2 sequences are MNHEY and SMNVEV (reference sequence). The ends lost 5 bases at V and 4 bases at J; junction bases unmatched: 6. This CDR3 contains 15 residues. CDR3 residues: CASSHGTSQYNEQFF. For the CDR3, the DNA is TGTGCCAGCAGTCACGGGACTAGCCAATACAATGAGCAGTTCTTC.

This clone was counted a few times. This rearrangement joins TRBV7-9 to TRBJ2-3; D gene unclear. This CDR3 comprises 13 residues. Germline values: CDR1 SEHNR, CDR2 FQNEAQ (reference sequence). The V end was cut by 11 bases, the J end by 5 bases, with 17 bases between. The CDR3 spells CAGKGPVLDTQYF. CDR3 DNA sequence: TGTGCCGGCAAAGGTCCGGTGCTAGATACGCAGTATTTT. The full variable domain, rest sourced from reference TRBV7-9 and TRBJ2-3, is DTGVSQNPRHKITKRGQNVTFRCDPISEHNRLYWYRQTLGQGPEFLTYFQNEAQLEKSRLLSDRFSAERPKGSFSTLEIQRTEQGDSAMYLCAGKGPVLDTQYFGPGTRLTVL.

The J gene is TRBJ2-5, the V gene TRBV6-1; a possible D gene is TRBD1 (6 bases). Trimming shortened V by 6 bases and J by 5 bases, and 16 bases separated the two germline ends. The length of the CDR3 is 14 residues. Looked up from germline, CDR1 is MNHNS and CDR2 is SASEGT. The CDR3 DNA reads TGTGCCAGCAGAAAAGGACAGTTGAGGGAGACCCAGTACTTC. Translating it yields CASRKGQLRETQYF.

This clone was observed a handful of times. The chain couples TRBV28 to TRBJ2-3; TRBD1 might be the D (5 bases). The V gene's germline CDR1 is MDHEN and CDR2 SYDVKM. This CDR3 is built from 16 residues. V dropped 7 bases and J dropped 0 bases, with 17 bases sitting between them. CDR3 sequence reads: CASNPIDRPSTDTQYF. In DNA form, the CDR3 reads TGTGCCAGCAACCCCATCGACAGACCTAGCACAGATACGCAGTATTTT. Based on the CDR3 plus reference TRBV28 and TRBJ2-3, the full variable domain is DVKVTQSSRYLVKRTGEKVFLECVQDMDHENMFWYRQDPGLGLRLIYFSYDVKMKEKGDIPEGYSVSREKKERFSLILESASTNQTSMYLCASNPIDRPSTDTQYFGPGTRLTVL.

The V and J genes are TRBV7-2 and TRBJ2-5; D is ambiguous. CDR3 length equals 11 residues. Between the trimmed V and J ends, which lost 4 bases and 3 bases, there was a span of 3 bases. Germline V gene data show CDR1 as SGHTA and CDR2 as FQGNSA. The CDR3 reads CASSSKETQYF. CDR3 DNA sequence: TGTGCCAGCAGCTCGAAAGAGACCCAGTACTTC. Full variable domain (remainder filled in from reference TRBV7-2 and TRBJ2-5): GAGVSQSPSNKVTEKGKDVELRCDPISGHTALYWYRQSLGQGLEFLIYFQGNSAPDKSGLPSDRFSAERTGGSVSTLTIQRTQQEDSAVYLCASSSKETQYFGPGTRLLVL.

In this sample, this clone turned up once. The chain carries TRBV10-3 and TRBJ2-6, with D unclear. This CDR3 is built from 16 residues. V dropped 0 bases and J dropped 0 bases, with 6 bases sitting between them. CDR1 is ENHRY and CDR2 is SYGVKD in the germline V gene. The CDR3 nucleotides read TGTGCCATCAGTGAGTCTAGAGGCTCTGGGGCCAACGTCCTGACTTTC. It yields the protein CAISESRGSGANVLTF.

V usage is TRBV5-1 and J usage is TRBJ1-2, with D perhaps TRBD1 (6 bases). Looked up from germline, CDR1 is SGHRS and CDR2 is YFSETQ. The V end was cut by 4 bases, the J end by 4 bases, with 23 bases between. The CDR3 is made up of 17 amino acids. The CDR3 bases are TGCGCCAGCAGCCGGACGACACCGGGGGACAAGCGCTATGGCTACACCTTC. This sequence encodes CASSRTTPGDKRYGYTF. The complete variable domain, with remaining parts taken from reference TRBV5-1 and TRBJ1-2, reads KAGVTQTPRYLIKTRGQQVTLSCSPISGHRSVSWYQQTPGQGLQFLFEYFSETQRNKGNFPGRFSGRQFSNSRSEMNVSTLELGDSALYLCASSRTTPGDKRYGYTFGSGTRLTVV.

This chain links TRBV27 with TRBJ2-1; D not resolved. CDR1 and CDR2 (germline): MNHEY, SMNVEV (reference sequence). This CDR3 has 13 residues. The ends were cut back, 5 bases at V and 0 bases at J, with 5 bases in the middle. This chain's CDR3 is CASSPNSYNEQFF. Written as DNA, the CDR3 is TGTGCCAGCAGTCCAAACTCCTACAATGAGCAGTTCTTC.

Comments on this clone: This specimen includes other DNA sequences encoding the same CDR3. The chain uses TRBV29-1 and TRBJ2-7, with a weak D call TRBD1 (6 bases). Trimming removed 3 bases from V and 2 bases from J, with 8 bases in between. The CDR3 has 12 amino acids. Germline V CDR1 and CDR2: SQVTM, ANQGSEA. DNA for the CDR3: TGCAGCGTTGAGGACAGAGCCTACGAGCAGTACTTC. This gives the protein CSVEDRAYEQYF.